The T cell receptor (beta chain) under discussion was sequenced for a study of human T cells and chemical hapten exposure. Described time point: patch test 3, about 24 weeks after DPC sensitization. Specified treatment: therapeutic diphenylcyclopropenone sensitization with weekly scalp DPC. V lost 6 bases and J 1 base, leaving 7 bases between the germline ends. CDR3 size: 12 residues. Germline V CDR1 and CDR2: MNHNS, SASEGT. This clonotype was recorded at least ten times. Via MiXCR, TCRdb re-called the RACE reads, giving one row per CDR3 protein. Of approximately 80,000 distinct CDR3 sequences in the sample, approximately 12% are singletons; the top ten hold under 6%.

The TCR originated in a woman aged 45 to 65 with alopecia areata. Some clones in this sample may be carry-over from other donors' samples. The input for sequencing was whole blood, taken in connection with sensitization to the hapten diphenylcyclopropenone (DPC). This rearrangement joins TRBV6-1 to TRBJ2-7; D call uncertain. The CDR3 here is CASRADSYEQYF. In DNA, the CDR3 is TGTGCCAGCAGGGCGGATTCCTACGAGCAGTACTTC.